This T cell receptor beta chain was retrieved from a study of T cells in Graves' hyperthyroidism and ophthalmopathy (dated by TCRdb to between 2019 and 2020). Regarding the complete study: Peripheral blood samples were taken at the time of initial diagnosis, prior to any treatment. The paper reports TCR Vbeta CDR3 sequencing of fewer than 150 peripheral blood samples: approximately 41 ophthalmopathy, fewer than 80 hyperthyroidism and some 17 progressor patients. Once sampling was done, hyperthyroidism patients were given methimazole at a starting dose of 30 mg daily, whereas ophthalmopathy patients were given high-dose intravenous methylprednisolone. TCR V-J signatures able to tell the groups apart were searched for in a discovery cohort of around 95 patients, of whom 43 had Graves' ophthalmopathy and under 65 had stable Graves' hyperthyroidism. The study also compared thyroid tissue and blood T-cell repertoires from over 5 Graves' hyperthyroidism patients. The roughly 91 discovery patients were randomly divided into training and test sets at a 7:3 ratio. Prospective prediction of ophthalmopathy was tested in an independent validation cohort of fewer than 20 hyperthyroidism patients and roughly 16 patients who later progressed to ophthalmopathy. General study outcomes and caveats: Sample size was not statistically predetermined, and blinding of investigators to group allocation was not performed. Most expanded thyroid clonotypes (frequency above 0.001) were also found in blood, which suggests that blood repertoires may mirror thyroid immune responses. A 13 V-J signature model separated ophthalmopathy from stable hyperthyroidism, with about 90% sensitivity and 81% to 83% specificity in cross-validation and 80%/75% in testing. In validation, the model predicted progression to ophthalmopathy with over 65% sensitivity and approximately 72% specificity, a median of roughly seven months before onset.

In the ophthalmopathy patients, disease was moderately to severely active, with a Clinical Activity Score of 3 or more, a NOSPECS grade of 4 or more, and a duration of less than 3 months. Exclusion was applied to patients with uncontrolled infections, other autoimmune diseases, pregnancy or lactation. Clinical symptoms, serum thyroxine and TRAb, thyroid ultrasound, and orbital computed tomography formed the basis for the diagnoses. PBMCs were separated from approximately 9.9 ml of fresh peripheral blood using Ficoll-Paque density gradient centrifugation. Trizol reagent was used to extract total RNA, and RNA quality was then checked on an Agilent 2100 Bioanalyzer. Amplification of TCR beta CDR3 regions was carried out from RNA transcripts. The TCR CDR3 was subjected to a first round of RT-PCR using the HTBI primer set and the Qiagen OneStep RT-PCR kit. A second multiplex PCR round built the libraries, followed by size selection and purification. The libraries were sequenced on an Illumina HiSeq2000 using paired-end 100 bp reads. The authors' pipeline ran thus. SOAPnuke was used to process the raw data, removing reads that contained adapters or uncalled bases, had a mean Phred below 15, or lacked an exact match to the constant primer or identifier. COPE v1.2.5 was used to merge high-quality paired reads, and clonotypes were defined as unique nucleotide sequences. Clonotypes were aligned to IMGT TRBV, TRBD and TRBJ reference segments using MiTCR v1.1. Only V-J combinations with frequency above 0.0001, covering about 99% of repertoires, were analysed. The TCS score was defined as the ratio of F50 (clonal expansion) to E x V (chaos), calculated using BLOSUM62-based TCRdist between CDR3 peptides within each V-J. Welch's t-statistics and random forest reduced roughly 540 V-J features to around 14, which were used in a naive Bayes classifier (R e1071). Starting from the raw public reads, TCRdb applied fastp trimming at Q25, assembled clones with MiXCR and retained in-frame beta chains. Here each entry gathers all rows of one CDR3 protein and keeps the most common genes and DNA. TCRdb, rather than the study authors, made the V and J calls. The sample records 550,000 to 600,000 distinct CDR3 sequences, around 14% of which are singletons. The top ten clones comprise roughly 7.1% of the sample.

Note on this clonotype: The specificity of this receptor is unknown. No much larger clone is present one base from it, and per-base qualities are unavailable.

Spanning cysteine to phenylalanine, the CDR3 consists of 17 amino acids. Only CDR3 DNA remains: 51 bases, in frame from the first base. The germline V and J ends show losses of 6 bases and 2 bases respectively, and no gene match explains 7 bases of the junction. The CDR1 and CDR2 encoded by the germline V gene are MDHEN and SYDVKM. The specimen sequenced was blood. The receptor was derived from a woman aged 18-29 years with Graves' ophthalmopathy. In this chain, TRBV28 is recombined with TRBJ2-2; TRBD1 lines up with 12 middle nucleotides. In nucleotides, the sequence is TGTGCCAGCAGGCAACCGGGACAGGGGGCAAACACCGGGGAGCTGTTTTTT. Its protein is CASRQPGQGANTGELFF.